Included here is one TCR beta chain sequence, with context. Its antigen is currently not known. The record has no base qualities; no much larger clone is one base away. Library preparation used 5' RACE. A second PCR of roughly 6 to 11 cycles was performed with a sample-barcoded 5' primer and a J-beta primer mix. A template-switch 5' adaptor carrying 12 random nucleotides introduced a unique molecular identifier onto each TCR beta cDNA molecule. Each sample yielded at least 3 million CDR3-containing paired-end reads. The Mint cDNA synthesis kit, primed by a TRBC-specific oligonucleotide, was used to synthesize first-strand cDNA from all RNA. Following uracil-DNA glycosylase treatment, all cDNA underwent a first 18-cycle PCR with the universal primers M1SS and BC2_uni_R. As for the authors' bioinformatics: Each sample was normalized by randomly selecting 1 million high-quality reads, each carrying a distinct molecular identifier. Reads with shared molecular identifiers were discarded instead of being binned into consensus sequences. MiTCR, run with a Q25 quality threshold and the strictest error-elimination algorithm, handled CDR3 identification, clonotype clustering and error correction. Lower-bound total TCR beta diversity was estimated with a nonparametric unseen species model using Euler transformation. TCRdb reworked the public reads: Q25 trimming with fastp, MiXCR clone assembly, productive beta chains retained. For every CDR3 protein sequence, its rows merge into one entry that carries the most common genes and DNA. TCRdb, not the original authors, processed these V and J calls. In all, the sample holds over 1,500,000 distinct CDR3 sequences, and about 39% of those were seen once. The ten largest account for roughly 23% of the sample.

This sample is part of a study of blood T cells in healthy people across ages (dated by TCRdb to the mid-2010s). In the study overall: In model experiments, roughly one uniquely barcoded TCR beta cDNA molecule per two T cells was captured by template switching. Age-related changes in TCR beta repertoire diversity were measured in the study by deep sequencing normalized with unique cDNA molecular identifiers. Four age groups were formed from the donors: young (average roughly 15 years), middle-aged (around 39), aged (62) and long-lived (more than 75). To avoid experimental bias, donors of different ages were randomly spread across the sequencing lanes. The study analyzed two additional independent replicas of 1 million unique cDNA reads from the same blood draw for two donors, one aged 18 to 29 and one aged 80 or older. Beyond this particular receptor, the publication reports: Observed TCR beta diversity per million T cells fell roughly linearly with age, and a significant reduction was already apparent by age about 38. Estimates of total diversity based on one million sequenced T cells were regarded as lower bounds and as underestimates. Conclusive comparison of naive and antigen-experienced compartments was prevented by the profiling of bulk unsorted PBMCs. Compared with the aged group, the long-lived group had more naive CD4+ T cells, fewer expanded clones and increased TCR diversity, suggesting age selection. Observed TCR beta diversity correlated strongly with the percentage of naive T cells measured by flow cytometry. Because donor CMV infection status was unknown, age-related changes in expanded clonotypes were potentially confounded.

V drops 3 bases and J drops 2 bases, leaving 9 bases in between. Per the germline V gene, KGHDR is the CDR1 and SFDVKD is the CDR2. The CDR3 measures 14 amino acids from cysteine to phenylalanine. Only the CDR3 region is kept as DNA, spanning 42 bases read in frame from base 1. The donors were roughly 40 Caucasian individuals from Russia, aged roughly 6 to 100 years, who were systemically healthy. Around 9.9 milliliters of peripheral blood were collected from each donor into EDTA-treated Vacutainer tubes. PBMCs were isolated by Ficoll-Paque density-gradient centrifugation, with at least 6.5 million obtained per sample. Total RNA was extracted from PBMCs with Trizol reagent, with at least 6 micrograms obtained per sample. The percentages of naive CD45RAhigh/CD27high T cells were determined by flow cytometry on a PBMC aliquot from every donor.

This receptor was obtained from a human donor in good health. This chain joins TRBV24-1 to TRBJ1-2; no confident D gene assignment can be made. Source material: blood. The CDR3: CATSDNRENYGYTF. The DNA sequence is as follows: TGTGCCACCAGTGATAATCGTGAAAACTATGGCTACACCTTC.